The entry that follows covers one T cell receptor beta chain sequence. The sample belongs to a study of CD8+CD57+ T cells in acquired aplastic anemia. Study details: An average of 3.2 ug of DNA was obtained from sorted CD4+ and CD8+ cells.

Genomic DNA, serving as template, underwent TCR beta VDJ and CDR3 profiling. TCRdb redid the calling of the reads with MiXCR, one entry per CDR3 protein. The data hold 180,000 or so distinct CDR3 sequences, with under 55% observed a single time. Germline assignment: CDR1 ENHRY and CDR2 SYGVKD. V was clipped by 3 bases and J by 1 base, with 13 bases between them. This CDR3 comprises 15 residues. V gene TRBV10-3 combines with J gene TRBJ2-7, with D tentatively TRBD1 (6 bases). The sequence came from a human donor in good health. The material sequenced was sorted CD4+, CD8+, or CD8+CD57+ T cells (not recorded which) from PBMCs. CDR3 sequence (DNA): TGTGCCATCAGTGACGGAGTCAGGGGATCCTACGAGCAGTACTTC. The encoded protein is CAISDGVRGSYEQYF.